These T cell receptor beta chains were read from a single sample in a study of STAT5B mutations in CD4+ large granular lymphocyte leukemia. Method: immunoSEQ multiplex PCR; TCRdb's copy keeps in-frame clones and lacks some. The sample carries around 20,000 clones, approximately 71% recorded once. Sequenced material: CD4+ T cells from blood buffy coats. Every receptor here comes from a human donor in good health. The CDR3 runs from the conserved cysteine through the conserved F or W. The order of the fields is V gene, CDR3 protein.

>TRBV5-1
CASSQLAGGRPDTQYF
>TRBV7-8
CASSLNGPSTDTQYF
>TRBV28
CASIAGDSYNEQFF
>TRBV2
CASSPDRIQETQYF
>TRBV5-6
CASSPGTADFSSGNTIYF
>TRBV5-1
CASSFGMGSTDTQYF
>TRBV27
CASMRVQGGRPEQFF
>TRBV5-8
CASSGGQLKGNTIYF
>TRBV25-1
CASRDPSGISPGELFF
>TRBV27
CASSVKTASFITDTQYF
>TRBV28
CASSTEGGDSYNSPLHF
>TRBV11-3
CASSLGSRGYQETQYF
>TRBV5-1
CASSLVLAGANEQYF
>TRBV9
CASSVSSGRYNEQFF
>TRBV6-6
CASRKGEGLNQPQHF
>TRBV2
CASSEGRGTGNTIYF
>TRBV18
CASSPAGQGTQPQHF
>TRBV27
CASSPGVGTGTGELFF
>TRBV5-1
CASSLSGSHSNQPQHF
>TRBV2
CASSRGSGNTIYF
>TRBV9
CASSVEGGSAQHF
>TRBV6-5
CASSSRLAGSGEQFF
>TRBV7-9
CASSSSTDTQYF
>TRBV10-3
CAISLGYQETQYF
>TRBV4-1
CASSQERVTFNEQYF